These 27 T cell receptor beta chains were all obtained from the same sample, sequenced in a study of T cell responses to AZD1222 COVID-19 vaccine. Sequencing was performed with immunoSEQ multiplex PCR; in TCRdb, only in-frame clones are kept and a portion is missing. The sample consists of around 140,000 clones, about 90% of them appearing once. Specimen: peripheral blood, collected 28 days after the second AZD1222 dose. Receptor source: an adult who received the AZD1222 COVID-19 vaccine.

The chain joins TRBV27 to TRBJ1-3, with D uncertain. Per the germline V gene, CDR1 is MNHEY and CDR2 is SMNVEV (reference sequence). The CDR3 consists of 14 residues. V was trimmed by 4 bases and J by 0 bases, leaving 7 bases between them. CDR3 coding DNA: TGTGCCAGCAGTTCCGCGGGCTCTGGAAACACCATATATTTT. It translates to CASSSAGSGNTIYF.

The CDR3 region is CASSPGTNTGELFF. The CDR3 DNA sequence: TGTGCCAGCAGTCCCGGGACGAACACCGGGGAGCTGTTTTTT. This chain connects TRBV27 to TRBJ2-2; D perhaps matches TRBD2 (5 bases). Germline-derived CDR1 and CDR2 are MNHEY and SMNVEV (reference sequence). V was cut by 5 bases and J by 0 bases, with 7 bases left in between. CDR3 length: 14 amino acids.

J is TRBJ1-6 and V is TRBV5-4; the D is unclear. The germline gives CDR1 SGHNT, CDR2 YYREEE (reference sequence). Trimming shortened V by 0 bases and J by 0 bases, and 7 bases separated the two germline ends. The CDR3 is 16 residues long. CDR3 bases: TGTGCCAGCAGCTTGGGTCCGAGCTCCTATAATTCACCCCTCCACTTT. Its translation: CASSLGPSSYNSPLHF. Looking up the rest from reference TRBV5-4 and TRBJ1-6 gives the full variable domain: ETGVTQSPTHLIKTRGQQVTLRCSSQSGHNTVSWYQQALGQGPQFIFQYYREEENGRGNFPPRFSGLQFPNYSSELNVNALELDDSALYLCASSLGPSSYNSPLHFGNGTRLTVT.

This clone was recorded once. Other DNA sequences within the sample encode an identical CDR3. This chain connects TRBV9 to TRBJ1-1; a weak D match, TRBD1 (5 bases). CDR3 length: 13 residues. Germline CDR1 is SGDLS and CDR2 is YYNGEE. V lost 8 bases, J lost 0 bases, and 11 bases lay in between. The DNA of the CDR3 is TGTGCCAGTTCGGCAGGGATGAACACTGAAGCTTTCTTT. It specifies CASSAGMNTEAFF. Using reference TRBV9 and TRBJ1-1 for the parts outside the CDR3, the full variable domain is DSGVTQTPKHLITATGQRVTLRCSPRSGDLSVYWYQQSLDQGLQFLIQYYNGEERAKGNILERFSAQQFPDLHSELNLSSLELGDSALYFCASSAGMNTEAFFGQGTRLTVV.

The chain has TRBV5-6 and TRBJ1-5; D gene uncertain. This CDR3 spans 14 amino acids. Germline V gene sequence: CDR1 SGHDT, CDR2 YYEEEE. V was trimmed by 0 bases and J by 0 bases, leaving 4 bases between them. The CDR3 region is CASSLGISNQPQHF. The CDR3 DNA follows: TGTGCCAGCAGCTTGGGCATTAGCAATCAGCCCCAGCATTTT.

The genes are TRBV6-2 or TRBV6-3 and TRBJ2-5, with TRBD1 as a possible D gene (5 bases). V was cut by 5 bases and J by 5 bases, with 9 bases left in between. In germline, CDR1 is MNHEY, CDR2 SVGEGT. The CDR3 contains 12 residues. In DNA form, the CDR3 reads TGTGCCAGCAGTCGCAGGGATGAGACCCAGTACTTC. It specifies CASSRRDETQYF.

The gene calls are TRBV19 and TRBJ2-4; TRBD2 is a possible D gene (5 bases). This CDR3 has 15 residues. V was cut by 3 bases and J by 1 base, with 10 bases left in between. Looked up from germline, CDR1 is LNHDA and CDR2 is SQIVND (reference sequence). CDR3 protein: CASSMVSGAKNIQYF. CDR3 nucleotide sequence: TGTGCCAGTAGTATGGTATCGGGGGCCAAAAACATTCAGTACTTC.

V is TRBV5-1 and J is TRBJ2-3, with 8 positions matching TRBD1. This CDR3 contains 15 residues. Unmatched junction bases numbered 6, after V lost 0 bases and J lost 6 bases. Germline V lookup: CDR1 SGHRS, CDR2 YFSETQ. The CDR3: CASSLVGQGPDTQYF. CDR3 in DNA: TGCGCCAGCAGCTTGGTCGGACAGGGACCGGATACGCAGTATTTT.

The CDR3 DNA reads TGTGCCAGCAGCCGTAGACAGGGTCGCCAAGAGACCCAGTACTTC. Translated: CASSRRQGRQETQYF. V is TRBV5-4 and J is TRBJ2-5, with 7 positions matching TRBD1. CDR3 size: 15 residues. With 4 bases clipped from V and 1 base from J, the junction kept 7 bases outside the gene matches. CDR1 and CDR2 from the germline V gene are SGHNT and YYREEE (reference sequence).

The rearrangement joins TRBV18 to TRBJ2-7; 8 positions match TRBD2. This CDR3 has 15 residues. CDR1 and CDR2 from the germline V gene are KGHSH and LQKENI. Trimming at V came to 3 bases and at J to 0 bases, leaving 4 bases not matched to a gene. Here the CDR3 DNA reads TGTGCCAGCTCACCGTATAGCGGGATCTCCTACGAGCAGTACTTC. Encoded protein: CASSPYSGISYEQYF.

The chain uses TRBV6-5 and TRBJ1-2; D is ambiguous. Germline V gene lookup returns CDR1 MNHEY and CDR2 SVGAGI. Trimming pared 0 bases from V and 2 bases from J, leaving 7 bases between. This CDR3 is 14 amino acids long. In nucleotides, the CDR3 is TGTGCCAGCAGTTACTCAAGGGAGAACTATGGCTACACCTTC. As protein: CASSYSRENYGYTF.

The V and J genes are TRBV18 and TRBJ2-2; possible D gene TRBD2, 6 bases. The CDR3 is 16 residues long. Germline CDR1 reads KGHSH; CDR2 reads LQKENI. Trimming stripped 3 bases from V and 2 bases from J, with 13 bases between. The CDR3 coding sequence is TGTGCCAGCTCACCTCTGGGGACTGTTAACACCGGGGAGCTGTTTTTT. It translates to CASSPLGTVNTGELFF.

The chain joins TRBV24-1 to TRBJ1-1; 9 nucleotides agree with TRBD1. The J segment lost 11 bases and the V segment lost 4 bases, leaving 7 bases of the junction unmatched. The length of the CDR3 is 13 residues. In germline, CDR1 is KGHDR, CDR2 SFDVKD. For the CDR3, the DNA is TGTGCCACCAGTGACCCGGACAGGGGAGATGCTTTCTTT. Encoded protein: CATSDPDRGDAFF.

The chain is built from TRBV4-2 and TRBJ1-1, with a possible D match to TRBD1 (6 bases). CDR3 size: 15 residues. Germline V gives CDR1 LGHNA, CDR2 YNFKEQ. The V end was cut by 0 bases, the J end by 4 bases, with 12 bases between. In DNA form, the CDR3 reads TGTGCCAGCAGCCAAGATTATGGGGGCACCACTGAAGCTTTCTTT. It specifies CASSQDYGGTTEAFF.

The DNA for the CDR3 is TGTGCCAGCAGCCTCCGGGGCCTCCTCAATGAAAAACTGTTTTTT. Translation gives CASSLRGLLNEKLFF. The chain carries TRBV3-1 (or the pseudogene TRBV3-2) and TRBJ1-4; the D gene is possibly TRBD1 (5 bases). Germline-derived CDR1 and CDR2 are LGHDT and YNNKEL (reference sequence). V was trimmed by 4 bases and J by 5 bases, leaving 14 bases between them. This CDR3 is built from 15 residues.

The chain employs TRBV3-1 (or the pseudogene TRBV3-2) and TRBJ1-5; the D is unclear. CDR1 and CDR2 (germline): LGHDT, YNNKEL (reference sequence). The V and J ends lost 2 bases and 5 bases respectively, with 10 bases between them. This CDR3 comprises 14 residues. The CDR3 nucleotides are TGTGCCAGCAGCCAAAAGGGAGGTTATCAGCCCCAGCATTTT. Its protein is CASSQKGGYQPQHF.

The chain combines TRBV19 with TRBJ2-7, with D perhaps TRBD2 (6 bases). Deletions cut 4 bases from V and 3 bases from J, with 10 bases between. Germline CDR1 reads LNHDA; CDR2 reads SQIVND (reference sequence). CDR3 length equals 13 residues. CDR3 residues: CASSKARGYEQYF. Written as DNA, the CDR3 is TGTGCCAGTAGTAAGGCGCGGGGCTACGAGCAGTACTTC.

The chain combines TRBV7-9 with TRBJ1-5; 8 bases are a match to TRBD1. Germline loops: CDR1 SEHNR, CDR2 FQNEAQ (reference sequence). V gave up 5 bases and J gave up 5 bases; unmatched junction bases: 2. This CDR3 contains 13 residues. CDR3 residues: CASSPTGDQPQHF. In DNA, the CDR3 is TGTGCCAGCAGCCCGACAGGGGATCAGCCCCAGCATTTT.

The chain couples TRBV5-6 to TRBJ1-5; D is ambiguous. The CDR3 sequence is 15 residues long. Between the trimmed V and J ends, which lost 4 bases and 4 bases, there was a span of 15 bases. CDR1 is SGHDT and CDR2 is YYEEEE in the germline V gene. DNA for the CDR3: TGTGCCAGCAGCCTTGGACTTACCTCGAATCAGCCCCAGCATTTT. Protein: CASSLGLTSNQPQHF.

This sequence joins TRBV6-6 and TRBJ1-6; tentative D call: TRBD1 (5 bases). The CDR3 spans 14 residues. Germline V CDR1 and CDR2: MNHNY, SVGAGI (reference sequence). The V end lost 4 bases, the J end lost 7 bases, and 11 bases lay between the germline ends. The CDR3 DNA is TGTGCCAGCAGTTTCGGGACGGGCAATTCACCCCTCCACTTT. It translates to CASSFGTGNSPLHF.

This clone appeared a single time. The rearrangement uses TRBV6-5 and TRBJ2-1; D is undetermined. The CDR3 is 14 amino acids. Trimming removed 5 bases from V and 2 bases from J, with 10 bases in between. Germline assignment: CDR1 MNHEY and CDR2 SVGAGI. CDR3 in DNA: TGTGCCAGCAGTCTACGTATCGCCTACAATGAGCAGTTCTTC. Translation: CASSLRIAYNEQFF.

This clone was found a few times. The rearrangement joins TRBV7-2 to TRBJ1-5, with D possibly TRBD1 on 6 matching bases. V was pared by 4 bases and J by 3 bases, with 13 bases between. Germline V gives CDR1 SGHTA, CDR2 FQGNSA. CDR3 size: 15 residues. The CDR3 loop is CASSSGGQFNQPQHF. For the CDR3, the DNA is TGTGCCAGCAGCTCAGGAGGACAGTTCAATCAGCCCCAGCATTTT.

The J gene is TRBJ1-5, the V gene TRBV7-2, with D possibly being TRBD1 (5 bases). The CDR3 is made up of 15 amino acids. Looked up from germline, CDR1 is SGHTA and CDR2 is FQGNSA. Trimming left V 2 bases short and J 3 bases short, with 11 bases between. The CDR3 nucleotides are TGTGCCAGCAGCTTACGGGGGGAAGACAATCAGCCCCAGCATTTT. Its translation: CASSLRGEDNQPQHF.

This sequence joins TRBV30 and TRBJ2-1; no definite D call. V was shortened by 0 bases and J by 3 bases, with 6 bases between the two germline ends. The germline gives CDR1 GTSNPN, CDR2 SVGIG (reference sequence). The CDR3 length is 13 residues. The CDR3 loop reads CAWSVIHYNEQFF. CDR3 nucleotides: TGTGCCTGGAGTGTAATACACTACAATGAGCAGTTCTTC.

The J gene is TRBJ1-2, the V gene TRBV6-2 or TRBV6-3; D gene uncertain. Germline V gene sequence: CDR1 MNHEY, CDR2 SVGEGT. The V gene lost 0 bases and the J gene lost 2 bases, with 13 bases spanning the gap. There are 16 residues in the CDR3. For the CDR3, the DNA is TGTGCCAGCAGTTACTCGACTTCGGCGGACAACTATGGCTACACCTTC. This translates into CASSYSTSADNYGYTF.

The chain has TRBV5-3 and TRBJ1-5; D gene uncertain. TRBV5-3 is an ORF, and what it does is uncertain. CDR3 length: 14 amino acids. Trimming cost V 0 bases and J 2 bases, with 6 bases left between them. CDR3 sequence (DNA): TGTGCCAGAAGCTTGGGGATAGGCAATCAGCCCCAGCATTTT. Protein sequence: CARSLGIGNQPQHF.

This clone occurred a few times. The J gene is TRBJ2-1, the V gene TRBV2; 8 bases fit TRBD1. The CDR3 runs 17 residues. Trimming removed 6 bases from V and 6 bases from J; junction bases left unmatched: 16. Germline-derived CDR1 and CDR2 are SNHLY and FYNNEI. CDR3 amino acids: CASRLLSGGSGGNEQFF. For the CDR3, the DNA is TGTGCCAGCAGATTGTTGTCAGGGGGCTCGGGCGGCAATGAGCAGTTCTTC.